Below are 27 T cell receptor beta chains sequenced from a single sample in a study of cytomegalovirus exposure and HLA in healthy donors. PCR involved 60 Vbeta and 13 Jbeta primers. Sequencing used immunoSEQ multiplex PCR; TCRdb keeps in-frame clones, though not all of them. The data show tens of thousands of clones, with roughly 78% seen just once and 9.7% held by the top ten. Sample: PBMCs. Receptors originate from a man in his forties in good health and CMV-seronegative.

The CDR3 DNA sequence: TGTGCCAGCAGCGAAGAACTAGCGGGTAACCCCTACGAGCAGTACTTC. This gives the protein CASSEELAGNPYEQYF. The rearrangement uses TRBV7-9 and TRBJ2-7; 9 bases align to TRBD2. Germline loops: CDR1 SEHNR, CDR2 FQNEAQ (reference sequence). Trimming took 5 bases from V and 2 from J; bases not matched to a gene: 10. There are 16 residues in the CDR3.

CDR3 in DNA: TGTGCCAGCAGCTTAGAGCTTGGCAGGGTCAACACTGAAGCTTTCTTT. The encoded protein is CASSLELGRVNTEAFF. This chain joins TRBV7-6 and TRBJ1-1, with a weak D call TRBD1 (5 bases). The CDR3 consists of 16 residues. Germline V CDR1 and CDR2: SGHVS, FNYEAQ. V gave up 1 base and J gave up 2 bases, with 14 bases separating them.

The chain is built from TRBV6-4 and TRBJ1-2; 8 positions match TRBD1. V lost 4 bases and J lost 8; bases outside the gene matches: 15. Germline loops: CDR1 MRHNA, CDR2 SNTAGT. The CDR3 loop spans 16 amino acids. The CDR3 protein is CASSVVRDRGEGGYTF. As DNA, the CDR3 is TGTGCCAGCAGTGTGGTCCGTGACAGGGGCGAAGGAGGCTACACCTTC.

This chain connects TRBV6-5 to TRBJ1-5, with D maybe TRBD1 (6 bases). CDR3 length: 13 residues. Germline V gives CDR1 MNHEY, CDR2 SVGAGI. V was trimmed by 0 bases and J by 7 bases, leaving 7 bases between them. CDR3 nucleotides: TGTGCCAGCAGTTACTCGAGGGGGCAGCCCCAGCATTTT. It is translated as CASSYSRGQPQHF.

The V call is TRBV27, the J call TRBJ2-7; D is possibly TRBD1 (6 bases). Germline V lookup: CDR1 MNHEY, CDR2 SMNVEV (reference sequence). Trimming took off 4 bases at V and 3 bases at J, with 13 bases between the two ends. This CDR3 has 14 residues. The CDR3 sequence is CASSSLLGGYEQYF. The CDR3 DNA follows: TGTGCCAGCAGTTCCCTACTAGGGGGCTACGAGCAGTACTTC.

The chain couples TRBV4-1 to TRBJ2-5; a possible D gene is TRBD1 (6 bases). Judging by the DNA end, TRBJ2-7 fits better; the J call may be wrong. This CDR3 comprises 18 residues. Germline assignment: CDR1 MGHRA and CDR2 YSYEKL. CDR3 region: CASSLSPRDTKATYEQYF. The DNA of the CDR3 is TGCGCCAGCAGCCTTTCTCCCCGGGACACAAAGGCCACTTACGAGCAGTACTTC.

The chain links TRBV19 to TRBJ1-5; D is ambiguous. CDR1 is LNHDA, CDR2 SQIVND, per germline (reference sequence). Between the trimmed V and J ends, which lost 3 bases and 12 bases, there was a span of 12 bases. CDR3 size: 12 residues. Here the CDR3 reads CASSMGYGGQHF. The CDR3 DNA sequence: TGTGCCAGTAGTATGGGCTATGGTGGCCAGCATTTT.

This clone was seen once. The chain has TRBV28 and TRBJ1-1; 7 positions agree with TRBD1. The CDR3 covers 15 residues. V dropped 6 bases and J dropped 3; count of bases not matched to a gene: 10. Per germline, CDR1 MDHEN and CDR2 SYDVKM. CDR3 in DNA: TGTGCCAGCAGGACTACAGGGGCTGGCGACACTGAAGCTTTCTTT. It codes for CASRTTGAGDTEAFF.

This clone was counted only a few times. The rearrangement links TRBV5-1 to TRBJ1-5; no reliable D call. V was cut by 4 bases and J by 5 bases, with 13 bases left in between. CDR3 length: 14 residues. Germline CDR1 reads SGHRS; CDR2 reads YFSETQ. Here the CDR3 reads CASSPFSPDQPQHF. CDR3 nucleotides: TGCGCCAGCAGCCCGTTCTCACCGGATCAGCCCCAGCATTTT. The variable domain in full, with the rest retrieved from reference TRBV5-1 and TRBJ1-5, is KAGVTQTPRYLIKTRGQQVTLSCSPISGHRSVSWYQQTPGQGLQFLFEYFSETQRNKGNFPGRFSGRQFSNSRSEMNVSTLELGDSALYLCASSPFSPDQPQHFGDGTRLSIL.

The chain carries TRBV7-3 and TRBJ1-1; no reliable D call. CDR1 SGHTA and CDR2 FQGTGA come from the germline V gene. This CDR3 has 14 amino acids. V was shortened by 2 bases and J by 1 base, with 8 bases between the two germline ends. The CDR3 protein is CASSLLGENTEAFF. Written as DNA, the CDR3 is TGTGCCAGCAGCTTACTCGGGGAGAACACTGAAGCTTTCTTT.

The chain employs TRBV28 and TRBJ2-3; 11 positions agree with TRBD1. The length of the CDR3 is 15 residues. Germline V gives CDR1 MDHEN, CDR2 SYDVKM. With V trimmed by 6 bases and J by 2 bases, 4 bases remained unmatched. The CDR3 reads CASRDRGRVTDTQYF. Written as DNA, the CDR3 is TGTGCCAGCAGGGACAGGGGGCGCGTCACAGATACGCAGTATTTT.

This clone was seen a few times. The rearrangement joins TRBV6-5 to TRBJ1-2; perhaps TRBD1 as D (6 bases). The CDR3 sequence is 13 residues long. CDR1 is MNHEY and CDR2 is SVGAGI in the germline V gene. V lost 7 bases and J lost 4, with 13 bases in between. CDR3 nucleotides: TGTGCCAGCACTCCACAGACAGGCTATGGCTACACCTTC. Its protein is CASTPQTGYGYTF.

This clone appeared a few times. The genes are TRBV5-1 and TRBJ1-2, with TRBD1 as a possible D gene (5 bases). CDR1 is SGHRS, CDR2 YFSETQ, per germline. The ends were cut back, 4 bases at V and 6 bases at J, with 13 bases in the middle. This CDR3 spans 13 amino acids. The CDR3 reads CASSLDSLDGYTF. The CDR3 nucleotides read TGCGCCAGCAGCCTCGACAGCCTGGATGGCTACACCTTC.

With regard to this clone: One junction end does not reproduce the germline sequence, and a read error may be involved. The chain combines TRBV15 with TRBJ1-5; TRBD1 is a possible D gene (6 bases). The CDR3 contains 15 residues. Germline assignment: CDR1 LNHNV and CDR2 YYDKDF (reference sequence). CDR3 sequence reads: CATSRDLQGNLPQHF. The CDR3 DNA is TGTGCCACCAGCAGAGATTTACAGGGTAATCTGCCCCAGCATTTT.

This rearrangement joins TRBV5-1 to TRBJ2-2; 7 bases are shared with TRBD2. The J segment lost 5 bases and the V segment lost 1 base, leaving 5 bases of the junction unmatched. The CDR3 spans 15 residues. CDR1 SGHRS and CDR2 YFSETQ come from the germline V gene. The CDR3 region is CASSLYGGLTGELFF. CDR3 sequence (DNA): TGCGCCAGCAGCTTGTACGGGGGGTTAACCGGGGAGCTGTTTTTT.

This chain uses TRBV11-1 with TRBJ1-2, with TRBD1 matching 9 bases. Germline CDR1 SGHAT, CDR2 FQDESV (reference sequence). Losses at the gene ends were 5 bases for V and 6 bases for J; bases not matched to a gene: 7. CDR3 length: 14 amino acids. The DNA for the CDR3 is TGTGCCAGCAGCCGCACCCGACAGGGGGATGGCTACACCTTC. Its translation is CASSRTRQGDGYTF.

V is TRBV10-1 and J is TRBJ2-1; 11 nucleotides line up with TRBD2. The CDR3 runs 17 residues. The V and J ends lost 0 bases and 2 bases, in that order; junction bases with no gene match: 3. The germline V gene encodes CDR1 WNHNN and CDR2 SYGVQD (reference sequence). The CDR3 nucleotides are TGCGCCAGCAGTGAGTCGATGGGACTAGCGGCCTACAATGAGCAGTTCTTC. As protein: CASSESMGLAAYNEQFF.

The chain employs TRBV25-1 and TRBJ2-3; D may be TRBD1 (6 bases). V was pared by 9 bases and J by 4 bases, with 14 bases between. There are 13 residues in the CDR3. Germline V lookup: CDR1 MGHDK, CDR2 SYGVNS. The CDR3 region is CASQGMTADTQYF. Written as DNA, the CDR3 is TGTGCCAGTCAGGGGATGACGGCAGATACGCAGTATTTT.

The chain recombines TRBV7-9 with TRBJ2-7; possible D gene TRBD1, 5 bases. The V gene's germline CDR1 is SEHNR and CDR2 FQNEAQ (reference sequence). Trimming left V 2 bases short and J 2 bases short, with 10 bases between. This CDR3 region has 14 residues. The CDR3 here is CASSLSQGPYEQYF. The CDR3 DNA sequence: TGTGCCAGCAGCTTATCCCAGGGCCCCTACGAGCAGTACTTC.

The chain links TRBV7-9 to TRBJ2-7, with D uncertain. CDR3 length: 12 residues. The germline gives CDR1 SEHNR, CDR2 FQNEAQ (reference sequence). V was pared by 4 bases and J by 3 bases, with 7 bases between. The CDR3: CASSSVSYEQYF. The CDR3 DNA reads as TGTGCCAGCAGCTCGGTAAGCTACGAGCAGTACTTC.

CDR3 DNA sequence: TGTGCCAGCAGCTTAGAAGGGGGCCCTGTTTCAGATACGCAGTATTTT. It codes for CASSLEGGPVSDTQYF. V usage is TRBV7-3 and J usage is TRBJ2-3, with TRBD1 matching 7 bases. Germline values: CDR1 SGHTA, CDR2 FQGTGA. This CDR3 is built from 16 residues. The ends lost 2 bases at V and 4 bases at J; junction bases unmatched: 9. The full variable domain, in which reference TRBV7-3 and TRBJ2-3 provide the parts outside the CDR3, is GAGVSQTPSNKVTEKGKYVELRCDPISGHTALYWYRQSLGQGPEFLIYFQGTGAADDSGLPNDRFFAVRPEGSVSTLKIQRTERGDSAVYLCASSLEGGPVSDTQYFGPGTRLTVL.

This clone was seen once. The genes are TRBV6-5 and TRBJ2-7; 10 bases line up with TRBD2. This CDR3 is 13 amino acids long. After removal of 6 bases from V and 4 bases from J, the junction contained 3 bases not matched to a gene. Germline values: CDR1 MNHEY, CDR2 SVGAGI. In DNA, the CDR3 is TGTGCCAGCAGCCTAGCGGGGGCATACGAGCAGTACTTC. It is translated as CASSLAGAYEQYF.

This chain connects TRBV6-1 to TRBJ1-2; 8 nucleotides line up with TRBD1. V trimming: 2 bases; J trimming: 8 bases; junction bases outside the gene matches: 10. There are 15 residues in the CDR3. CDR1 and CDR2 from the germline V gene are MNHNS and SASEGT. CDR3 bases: TGTGCCAGCAGTGAACAGGGGGCGAGCTCCGGGGGCTACACCTTC. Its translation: CASSEQGASSGGYTF.

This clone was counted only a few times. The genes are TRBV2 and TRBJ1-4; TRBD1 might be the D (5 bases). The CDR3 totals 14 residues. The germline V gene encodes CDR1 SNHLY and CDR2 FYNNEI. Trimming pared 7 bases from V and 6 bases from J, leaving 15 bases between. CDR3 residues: CASNWGRFDEKLFF. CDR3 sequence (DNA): TGTGCCAGCAATTGGGGCAGGTTCGATGAAAAACTGTTTTTT.

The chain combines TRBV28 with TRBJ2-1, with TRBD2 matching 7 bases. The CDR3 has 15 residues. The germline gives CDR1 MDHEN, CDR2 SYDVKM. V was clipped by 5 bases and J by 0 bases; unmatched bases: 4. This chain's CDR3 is CASSPWGGSYNEQFF. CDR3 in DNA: TGTGCCAGCAGTCCCTGGGGGGGCTCCTACAATGAGCAGTTCTTC. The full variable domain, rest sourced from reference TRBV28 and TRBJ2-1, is DVKVTQSSRYLVKRTGEKVFLECVQDMDHENMFWYRQDPGLGLRLIYFSYDVKMKEKGDIPEGYSVSREKKERFSLILESASTNQTSMYLCASSPWGGSYNEQFFGPGTRLTVL.

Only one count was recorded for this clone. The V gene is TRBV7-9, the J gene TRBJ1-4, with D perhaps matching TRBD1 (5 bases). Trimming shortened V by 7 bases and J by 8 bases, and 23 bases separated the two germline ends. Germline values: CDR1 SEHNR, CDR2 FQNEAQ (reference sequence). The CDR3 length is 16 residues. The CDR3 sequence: CASTPGDSGRYEKLFF. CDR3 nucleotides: TGTGCCAGCACCCCTGGGGACTCAGGGAGGTACGAAAAACTGTTTTTT.

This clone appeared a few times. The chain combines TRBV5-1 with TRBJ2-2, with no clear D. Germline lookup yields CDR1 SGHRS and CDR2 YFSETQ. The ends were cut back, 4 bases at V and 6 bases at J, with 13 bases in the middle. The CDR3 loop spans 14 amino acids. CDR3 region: CASSRDLPAGELFF. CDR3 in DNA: TGCGCCAGCAGCCGCGATTTACCGGCCGGGGAGCTGTTTTTT.